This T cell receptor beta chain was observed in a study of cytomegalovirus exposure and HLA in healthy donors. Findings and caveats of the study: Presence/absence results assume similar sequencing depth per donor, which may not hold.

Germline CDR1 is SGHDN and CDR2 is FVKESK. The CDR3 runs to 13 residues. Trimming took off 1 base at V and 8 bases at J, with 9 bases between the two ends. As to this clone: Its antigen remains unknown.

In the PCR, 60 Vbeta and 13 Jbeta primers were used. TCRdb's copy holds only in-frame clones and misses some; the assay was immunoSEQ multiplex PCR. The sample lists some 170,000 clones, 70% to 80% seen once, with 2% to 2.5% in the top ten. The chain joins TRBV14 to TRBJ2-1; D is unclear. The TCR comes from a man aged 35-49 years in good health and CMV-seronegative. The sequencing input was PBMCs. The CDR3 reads CASSQVWSYEQFF. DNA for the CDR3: TGTGCCAGCAGCCAAGTTTGGAGTTATGAGCAGTTCTTC.